Below, 15 T cell receptor beta chains from the same sample are listed, as sequenced in a study of blood T cells in healthy people across ages. The authors ran a second PCR of 7 to 11 cycles using a sample-barcoded 5' primer and a J-beta primer mix. One entry per CDR3 protein results from TCRdb running MiXCR on the 5' RACE reads. The table lists about 830,000 distinct CDR3 sequences, around two thirds of them singletons. The sequenced sample consisted of blood. These TCRs come from a man aged 25 to 40 in good health.

The chain combines TRBV12-3 or TRBV12-4 with TRBJ2-4; 7 bases are shared with TRBD2. V dropped 6 bases and J dropped 13; count of bases not matched to a gene: 18. The CDR3 is made up of 15 amino acids. In DNA, the CDR3 is TGTGCCAGCAGCGTCGGACTAGTGGGTTCGACGGAGCAGTACTTC. It is translated as CASSVGLVGSTEQYF.

The V gene is TRBV12-3 or TRBV12-4, the J gene TRBJ2-3, with D possibly TRBD2 on 5 matching bases. CDR3 length: 14 amino acids. Trimming took 1 base from V and 8 from J, leaving 13 bases between them. This CDR3 reads CASSLGGPEGTQYF. CDR3 nucleotides: TGTGCCAGCAGTTTAGGTGGGCCCGAGGGTACGCAGTATTTT.

This rearrangement joins TRBV7-3 to TRBJ2-5, with a possible D match to TRBD2 (5 bases). Trimming removed 4 bases at V and 4 bases at J, with 10 bases between. The CDR3 extends over 13 amino acids. In germline, CDR1 is SGHTA, CDR2 FQGTGA. This chain's CDR3 is CASSSSFRETQYF. The DNA for the CDR3 is TGTGCCAGCAGCTCTAGCTTTCGAGAGACCCAGTACTTC.

V is TRBV6-5 and J is TRBJ1-2; TRBD1 aligns across 7 bases. V lost 0 bases to trimming and J lost 0 bases; unmatched junction nucleotides: 1. Germline V gives CDR1 MNHEY, CDR2 SVGAGI. This CDR3 is 15 amino acids long. The CDR3 loop is CASSYSTGTNYGYTF. Written as DNA, the CDR3 is TGTGCCAGCAGTTACTCGACAGGGACTAACTATGGCTACACCTTC.

The chain links TRBV4-2 to TRBJ2-7; D not certain. This CDR3 region has 12 residues. Germline lookup yields CDR1 LGHNA and CDR2 YNFKEQ. V was trimmed by 3 bases and J by 2 bases, leaving 5 bases between them. In DNA form, the CDR3 reads TGTGCCAGCAGCCATGGCGCCTACGAGCAGTACTTC. Its translation: CASSHGAYEQYF.

The chain uses TRBV9 and TRBJ2-5; the D gene is possibly TRBD1 (5 bases). V lost 4 bases, J lost 7 bases, and 14 bases lay in between. CDR1 and CDR2 from the germline V gene are SGDLS and YYNGEE. The CDR3 spans 13 residues. Written as DNA, the CDR3 is TGTGCCAGCAGCTCGGACACGTTGGGGACCCAGTACTTC. Its translation: CASSSDTLGTQYF.

V and J are TRBV28 and TRBJ2-4; D may match TRBD1 or TRBD2 (5 bases each). V was clipped by 5 bases and J by 1 base, with 9 bases between them. This CDR3 is built from 14 residues. Germline V gene lookup returns CDR1 MDHEN and CDR2 SYDVKM. CDR3 DNA: TGTGCCAGCAGTGGGGGTACGGCCAAAAACATTCAGTACTTC. Translating gives CASSGGTAKNIQYF. Combining the CDR3 with reference TRBV28 and TRBJ2-4 gives the whole variable domain DVKVTQSSRYLVKRTGEKVFLECVQDMDHENMFWYRQDPGLGLRLIYFSYDVKMKEKGDIPEGYSVSREKKERFSLILESASTNQTSMYLCASSGGTAKNIQYFGAGTRLSVL.

The chain combines TRBV7-3 with TRBJ1-2, with 7 bases fitting TRBD1. Germline V lookup: CDR1 SGHTA, CDR2 FQGTGA. The CDR3 is made up of 15 amino acids. Losses at the gene ends were 0 bases for V and 6 bases for J; bases not matched to a gene: 7. CDR3 coding DNA: TGTGCCAGCAGCTTAACAAGTCAGACAGGGAATGGCTACACCTTC. Translated, it gives CASSLTSQTGNGYTF.

CDR3 DNA sequence: TGTGCCAGCAGGGGCGGTCTGAGCTCCTATAATTCACCCCTCCACTTT. Its translation is CASRGGLSSYNSPLHF. The genes are TRBV2 and TRBJ1-6, with no clear D. Trimming took off 6 bases at V and 0 bases at J, with 12 bases between the two ends. Germline assignment: CDR1 SNHLY and CDR2 FYNNEI. CDR3 size: 16 residues.

Regarding this clonotype: This may be a read error: a much more frequent sequence differs by one nucleotide. This chain uses TRBV7-2 with TRBJ1-2; 7 positions match TRBD1. The germline V gene has CDR1 SGHTA and CDR2 FQGNSA. The CDR3 totals 14 residues. The trim removed 1 base at V and 6 bases at J, leaving 5 bases unmatched. CDR3 amino acids: CASSLGKGADGYTF. The DNA for the CDR3 is TGTGCCAGCAGCTTAGGTAAGGGGGCGGATGGCTACACCTTC.

The chain carries TRBV21-1 and TRBJ2-5; TRBD1 was called by the table and not checked on the DNA. TRBV21-1 is reported as a pseudogene. The length of the CDR3 is 16 residues. This chain's CDR3 is CASSPGGGDLQETQYF. In DNA form, the CDR3 reads TGTGCCAGCAGCCCAGGGGGGGGTGACCTCCAAGAGACCCAGTACTTC.

J is TRBJ1-1 and V is TRBV6-1, with D tentatively TRBD1 (6 bases). V dropped 6 bases and J dropped 8 bases, with 13 bases sitting between them. This CDR3 has 12 residues. In germline, CDR1 is MNHNS, CDR2 SASEGT. CDR3 sequence (DNA): TGTGCCAGCAGCCCCTTCGACAGGGAAGCTTTCTTT. Protein sequence: CASSPFDREAFF.

In the case of this clonotype: One base away lies a much larger clone, so this may be a sequencing read error. V and J are TRBV15 and TRBJ2-7, with D unresolved. Germline assignment: CDR1 LNHNV and CDR2 YYDKDF (reference sequence). This CDR3 comprises 13 residues. Trimming shortened V by 0 bases and J by 12 bases, and 15 bases separated the two germline ends. DNA of the CDR3: TGTGCCACCAGCAGAGATCCCTTGGAGACCCGGTACTTC. This encodes CATSRDPLETRYF.

This clonotype has just a few counts. V is TRBV9 and J is TRBJ2-7, with D possibly matching TRBD2 (7 bases). V lost 2 bases and J 4 bases, leaving 16 bases between the germline ends. This CDR3 comprises 15 residues. Germline CDR1 and CDR2: SGDLS and YYNGEE. This CDR3 is CASSVPREGDYEQYF. The CDR3 DNA reads as TGTGCCAGCAGCGTGCCCAGGGAGGGGGATTACGAGCAGTACTTC.

This sequence joins TRBV3-1 and TRBJ1-2; TRBD1 might be the D (5 bases). This CDR3 has 15 amino acids. CDR1 is LGHDT and CDR2 is YNNKEL in the germline V gene (reference sequence). V gave up 4 bases and J gave up 5 bases, with 17 bases separating them. CDR3 bases: TGTGCCAGCAGCCCCCTAACCGGGGGATTATATGGCTACACCTTC. This translates into CASSPLTGGLYGYTF.